This TCR beta chain was documented in a study of T cell responses to AZD1222 COVID-19 vaccine. The CDR3 extends over 16 amino acids. V lost 0 bases to trimming and J lost 5 bases; unmatched junction nucleotides: 7. The germline V gene encodes CDR1 MNHEY and CDR2 SMNVEV (reference sequence). The repertoire was sequenced with immunoSEQ multiplex PCR; TCRdb's copy has only in-frame clones and lacks some. Of around 58,000 clones listed, 65% to 90% are singletons. Sequences were derived from peripheral blood, sampled on day 0 of AZD1222 vaccination. The chain has TRBV27 and TRBJ1-2, with 9 bases lining up with TRBD1. This TCR was recovered from an adult in good health. In DNA form, the CDR3 reads TGTGCCAGCAGTTTATCGTTGGGACAGGGTCTTTATGGCTACACCTTC. This sequence encodes CASSLSLGQGLYGYTF.